These T cell receptor beta chains were read from a single sample in a study of metastatic and nonmetastatic thyroid tumors. TCRdb reassembled clones from the PCR reads with MiXCR. The data contain approximately 58,000 clones, approximately 20% of them singletons. The sequencing sample was made of blood. The receptors were sampled from a female donor with papillary thyroid cancer or a benign thyroid nodule (not recorded which). Some clones in this sample may be carry-over from other donors' samples. The CDR3 runs from the conserved cysteine through the conserved F or W.

CDR3: CASSLDRHYGYTF; length: 13; J: TRBJ1-2; V: TRBV11-2
CDR3: CASSPLDNSYEQYF; length: 14; J: TRBJ2-7; V: TRBV5-5
CDR3: CASSPNGEVKAFF; length: 13; J: TRBJ1-1; V: TRBV28
CDR3: CASSLASVTYEQYF; length: 14; J: TRBJ2-7; V: TRBV18
CDR3: CASGAAKGPPTGTQYF; length: 16; J: TRBJ2-3; V: TRBV12-5
CDR3: CASSQTRDSLPPKYGYTF; length: 18; J: TRBJ1-2; V: TRBV12-3/TRBV12-4
CDR3: CASSVRTGTVGNQPQHF; length: 17; J: TRBJ1-5; V: TRBV6-1
CDR3: CSATGREVPTDTQYF; length: 15; J: TRBJ2-3; V: TRBV20-1
CDR3: CATSKRGTSGMKETQYF; length: 17; J: TRBJ2-5; V: TRBV15
CDR3: CATSVGWSAVQFF; length: 13; J: TRBJ2-1; V: TRBV9
CDR3: CASSSFGGADTQYF; length: 14; J: TRBJ2-3; V: TRBV7-8
CDR3: CASSPGGNGYTF; length: 12; J: TRBJ1-2; V: TRBV6-2/TRBV6-3
CDR3: CASSPRGADQPQHF; length: 14; J: TRBJ1-5; V: TRBV18
CDR3: CATSVEGEHGYTF; length: 13; J: TRBJ1-2; V: TRBV24-1
CDR3: CASSRGESGSDEQYF; length: 15; J: TRBJ2-7; V: TRBV7-9
CDR3: CSVELDSNNEQFF; length: 13; J: TRBJ2-1; V: TRBV29-1
CDR3: CASSLADSGRAETQCF; length: 16; J: TRBJ2-5; V: TRBV5-4
CDR3: CDSSLVTYIEQFF; length: 13; J: TRBJ2-1; V: TRBV27
CDR3: CASRPVATNEQFF; length: 13; J: TRBJ2-1; V: TRBV9
CDR3: CAIRPGHNPYEQYF; length: 14; J: TRBJ2-7; V: TRBV10-3
CDR3: CPSSLGQGATEQYF; length: 14; J: TRBJ2-7; V: TRBV7-8
CDR3: CATSRDAGPEAFF; length: 13; J: TRBJ1-1; V: TRBV15
CDR3: CASQLRSGRTYNEQFF; length: 16; J: TRBJ2-1; V: TRBV28
CDR3: CASSQVAGRGSTDTQYF; length: 17; J: TRBJ2-3; V: TRBV4-2
CDR3: CIARDTYPINSPLHF; length: 15; J: TRBJ1-6; V: TRBV20-1
CDR3: CASSTTWTGFFSGANVLTF; length: 19; J: TRBJ2-6; V: TRBV19
CDR3: CASSVVQGRAKDTQYF; length: 16; J: TRBJ2-3; V: TRBV9
CDR3: CASRGQGSQPQHF; length: 13; J: TRBJ1-5; V: TRBV12-3/TRBV12-4
CDR3: CASSQPGSSYNEQFF; length: 15; J: TRBJ2-1; V: TRBV4-1
CDR3: CGVEARSGYTF; length: 11; J: TRBJ1-2; V: TRBV29-1
CDR3: CASSTGTAAYNEQFF; length: 15; J: TRBJ2-1; V: TRBV28
CDR3: CASSSGGQQAGNSIYF; length: 16; J: TRBJ1-3; V: TRBV6-5
CDR3: CASSETGYYAGAFF; length: 14; J: TRBJ1-1; V: TRBV6-1
CDR3: CASSYGLARETQYF; length: 14; J: TRBJ2-5; V: TRBV5-1
CDR3: CASAKSGSGLTDTQYF; length: 16; J: TRBJ2-3; V: TRBV19
CDR3: CSAGVRLAGTDTQYF; length: 15; J: TRBJ2-3; V: TRBV20-1
CDR3: CASKDQAFSGANVLTF; length: 16; J: TRBJ2-6; V: TRBV6-1
CDR3: CASSYSYGRSEQYF; length: 14; J: TRBJ2-7; V: TRBV6-6
CDR3: CASSTEKWTSGRDHTGELFF; length: 20; J: TRBJ2-2; V: TRBV19
CDR3: CASSWTAYGQYF; length: 12; J: TRBJ2-7; V: TRBV2
CDR3: CASNHWTSESGELFF; length: 15; J: TRBJ2-2; V: TRBV6-1
CDR3: CASSDESSGNTIYF; length: 14; J: TRBJ1-3; V: TRBV5-1
CDR3: CASSFRDRGTYEQYF; length: 15; J: TRBJ2-7; V: TRBV12-3/TRBV12-4
CDR3: CASSLLGPNQPQHF; length: 14; J: TRBJ1-5; V: TRBV5-6